This is a list of T cell receptor beta chains from one sample in a study of blood T cell repertoires in COVID-19. The method was immunoSEQ multiplex PCR; TCRdb's version includes in-frame clones alone and lacks a portion of them. The table records some 300,000 clones, roughly 86% of them present only once. Sequenced input: peripheral blood. The receptors were gathered from a woman in her 30s with COVID-19, enrolled during active disease. Each CDR3 is given with its conserved first and last residue. Fields, in order: CDR3 protein, J gene, V gene.

cdr3_aa: CASSPRTGSAYNEQFF
j_call: TRBJ2-1
v_call: TRBV19

cdr3_aa: CASSPGDSKNTEAFF
j_call: TRBJ1-1
v_call: TRBV18

cdr3_aa: CASSFGGKDGYTF
j_call: TRBJ1-2
v_call: TRBV28

cdr3_aa: CASSLTSEAFF
j_call: TRBJ1-1
v_call: TRBV28

cdr3_aa: CASGLGGETRIEAFF
j_call: TRBJ1-1
v_call: TRBV10-1

cdr3_aa: CAWSARQGSSYEQYF
j_call: TRBJ2-7
v_call: TRBV30

cdr3_aa: CASNGAMLDTQYF
j_call: TRBJ2-3
v_call: TRBV2

cdr3_aa: CASSVEAGNSPLHF
j_call: TRBJ1-6
v_call: TRBV9

cdr3_aa: CSASVGSSPLHF
j_call: TRBJ1-6
v_call: TRBV20-1

cdr3_aa: CASSLNWGGRAFRQPQHF
j_call: TRBJ1-5
v_call: TRBV7-2

cdr3_aa: CASSFYMNTEAFF
j_call: TRBJ1-1
v_call: TRBV5-5

cdr3_aa: CASSPRTDLNTEAFF
j_call: TRBJ1-1
v_call: TRBV19

cdr3_aa: CASSLPPGTGGDTQYF
j_call: TRBJ2-3
v_call: TRBV5-8

cdr3_aa: CASSYSGTGYEQFF
j_call: TRBJ2-1
v_call: TRBV6-5

cdr3_aa: CASSPPGQLYEQYF
j_call: TRBJ2-7
v_call: TRBV18